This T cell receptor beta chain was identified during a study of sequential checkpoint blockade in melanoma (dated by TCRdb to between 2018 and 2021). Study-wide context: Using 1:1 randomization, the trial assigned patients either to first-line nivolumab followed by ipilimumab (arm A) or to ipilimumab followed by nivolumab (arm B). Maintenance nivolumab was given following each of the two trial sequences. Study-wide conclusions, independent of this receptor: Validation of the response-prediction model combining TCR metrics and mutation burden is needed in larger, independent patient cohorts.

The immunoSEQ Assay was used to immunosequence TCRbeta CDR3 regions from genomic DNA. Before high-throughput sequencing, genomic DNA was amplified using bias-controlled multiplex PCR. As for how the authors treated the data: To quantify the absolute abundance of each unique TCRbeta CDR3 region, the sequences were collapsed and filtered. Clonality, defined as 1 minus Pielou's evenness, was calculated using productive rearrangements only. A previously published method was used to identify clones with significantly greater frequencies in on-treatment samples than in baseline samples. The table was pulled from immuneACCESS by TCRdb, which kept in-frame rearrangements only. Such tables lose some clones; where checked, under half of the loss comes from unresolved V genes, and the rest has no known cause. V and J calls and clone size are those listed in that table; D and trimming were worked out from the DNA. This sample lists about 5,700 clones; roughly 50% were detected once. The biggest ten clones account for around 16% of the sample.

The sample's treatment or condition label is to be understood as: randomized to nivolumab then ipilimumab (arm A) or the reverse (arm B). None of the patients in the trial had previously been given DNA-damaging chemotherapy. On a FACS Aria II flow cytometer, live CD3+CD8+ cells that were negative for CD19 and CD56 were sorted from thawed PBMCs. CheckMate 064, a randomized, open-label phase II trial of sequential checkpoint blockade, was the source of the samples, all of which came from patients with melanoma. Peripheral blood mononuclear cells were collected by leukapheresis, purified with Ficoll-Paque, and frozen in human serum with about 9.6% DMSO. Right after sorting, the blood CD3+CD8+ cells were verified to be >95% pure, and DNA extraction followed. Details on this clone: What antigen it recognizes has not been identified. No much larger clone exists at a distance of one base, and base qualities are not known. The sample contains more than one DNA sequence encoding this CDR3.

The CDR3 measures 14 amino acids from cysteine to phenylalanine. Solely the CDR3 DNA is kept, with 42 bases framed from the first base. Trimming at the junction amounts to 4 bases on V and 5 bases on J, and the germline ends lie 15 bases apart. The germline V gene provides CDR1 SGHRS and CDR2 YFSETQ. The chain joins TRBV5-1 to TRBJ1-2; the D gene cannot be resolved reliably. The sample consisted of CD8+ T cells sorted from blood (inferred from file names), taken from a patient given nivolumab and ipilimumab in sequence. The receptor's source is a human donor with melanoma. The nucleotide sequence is TGCGCCAGCAGCGAAGCAACAGCTGGGTATGGCTACACCTTC. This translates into CASSEATAGYGYTF.